This record concerns one TCR beta chain sequence. This sample was taken from a study of control samples from healthy donors and cancer patients. There are 14 residues in the CDR3. The V end was cut by 7 bases, the J end by 5 bases, with 17 bases between. Germline CDR1 reads LGHDT; CDR2 reads YNNKEL (reference sequence). The assay was immunoSEQ multiplex PCR, and TCRdb's table has in-frame clones only and misses some. The data show about 69,000 clones, with more than 75% seen just once and roughly 3.1% held by the top ten. This chain joins TRBV3-1 (or the pseudogene TRBV3-2) and TRBJ2-5; the D call may be TRBD1 or TRBD2 (6 bases each). Sequencing was performed on PBMCs. The receptor was isolated from a woman between 45 and 65 years old with lung cancer. In nucleotides, the CDR3 is TGTGCCAGCACCAAAGAGGGGGGTTGGGAGACCCAGTACTTC. Its translation: CASTKEGGWETQYF.